The present TCR beta chain was sequenced within a study of a mutant IDH1 vaccine in newly diagnosed glioma. Across the study: Vaccine dosing followed radiotherapy by 4-6 weeks, or accompanied temozolomide cycles.

Time point described: week 5, during vaccination. Each dose of the vaccine consisted of 300 ug of mutant IDH1 20-mer peptide, with topical imiquimod. This table comes from immunoSEQ multiplex PCR, and its TCRdb copy is limited to in-frame clones, with some not included. The sample includes fewer than 40,000 clones, about 84% of them seen just once. The study's findings and limits: There seemed to be no relation between pseudoprogression and changes in top peripheral T cell clonotypes.

Concerning this clone: Antigen: not known.

V gave up 7 bases and J gave up 0 bases, with 16 bases separating them. This CDR3 is built from 15 residues. The V gene's germline CDR1 is LGHNT and CDR2 FRNRAP. The sequencing used PBMCs, collected from a glioma patient whose treatment included an IDH1 peptide vaccine. The V and J genes are TRBV12-5 and TRBJ2-7; a weak D match, TRBD1 (6 bases). This TCR was recovered from a man aged 40-49 years with glioma. In nucleotides, the CDR3 is TGTGCTAGTGCCCTTCACCGGGACAACTCCTACGAGCAGTACTTC. Protein: CASALHRDNSYEQYF.